This TCR beta chain emerged from a study of CXCR3-negative and CXCR3-positive naive CD8 T cells. The CDR3 consists of 15 residues. Germline CDR1 is MDHEN and CDR2 is SYDVKM. Note on this clonotype: No antigen is known for it.

Broader study findings: Against CXCR3-negative naive cells, CXCR3-positive naive cells showed more hydrophobic TRB CDR3s.

A CD45RO-CCR7+CD27+CD95- phenotype identified naive CD8+ T cells. The authors prepared UMI-labeled TRB cDNA libraries by 5' RACE. TCRdb re-called the 5' RACE reads; one entry per CDR3 protein, DNA not given. This table lists approximately 120,000 distinct CDR3 sequences. Sequenced input: naive CXCR3+ CD8+ T cells from blood. Subset specified: CD45RO-CCR7+CD27+CD95- naive CD8+ T cells expressing CXCR3 (TNR3+). V gene TRBV28 combines with J gene TRBJ2-7; TCRdb picks TRBD1, but there is no DNA to check that call. The clonotype originates from a human donor in good health. Some clones in this sample may be carry-over from other donors' samples. The chain's CDR3 is CASSLLWGGSYEQYF.